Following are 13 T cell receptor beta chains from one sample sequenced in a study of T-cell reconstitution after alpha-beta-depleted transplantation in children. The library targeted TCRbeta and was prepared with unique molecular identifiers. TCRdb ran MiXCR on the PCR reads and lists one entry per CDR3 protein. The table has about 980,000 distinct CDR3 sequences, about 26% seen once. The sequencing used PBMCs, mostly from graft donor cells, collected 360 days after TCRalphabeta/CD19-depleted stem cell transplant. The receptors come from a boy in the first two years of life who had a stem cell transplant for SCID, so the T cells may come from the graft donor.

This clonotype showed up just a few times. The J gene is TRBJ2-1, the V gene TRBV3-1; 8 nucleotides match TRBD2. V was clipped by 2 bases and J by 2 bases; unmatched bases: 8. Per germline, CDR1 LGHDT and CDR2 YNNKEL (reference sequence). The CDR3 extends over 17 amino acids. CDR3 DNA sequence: TGTGCCAGCAGCCAACATGGGGGTAGCGGGGCCTACAATGAGCAGTTCTTC. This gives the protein CASSQHGGSGAYNEQFF.

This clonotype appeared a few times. DNA of the CDR3: TGTGCCAGCAGCCCCAAGACCCTAAGACCAACTAATGAAAAACTGTTTTTT. This translates into CASSPKTLRPTNEKLFF. This chain uses TRBV7-8 with TRBJ1-4; D gene unclear. V was pared by 5 bases and J by 0 bases, with 16 bases between. The CDR3 runs to 17 residues. CDR1 and CDR2 from the germline V gene are SGHVS and FQNEAQ.

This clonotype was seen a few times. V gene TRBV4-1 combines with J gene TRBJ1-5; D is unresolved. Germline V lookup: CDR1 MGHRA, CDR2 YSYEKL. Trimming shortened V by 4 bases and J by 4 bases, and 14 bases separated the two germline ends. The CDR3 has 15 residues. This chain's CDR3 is CASSLEGAINQPQHF. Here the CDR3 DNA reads TGCGCCAGCAGCCTGGAAGGCGCTATTAATCAGCCCCAGCATTTT.

CDR3: CAFRGGALSYEQYF. DNA for the CDR3: TGTGCCTTCAGGGGGGGAGCCCTCTCCTACGAGCAGTACTTC. V and J are TRBV30 and TRBJ2-7, with D possibly called TRBD1 or TRBD2 (7 bases each). Per the germline V gene, CDR1 is GTSNPN and CDR2 is SVGIG (reference sequence). The CDR3 contains 14 residues. V shed 7 bases and J shed 0 bases, with 16 bases lying between them.

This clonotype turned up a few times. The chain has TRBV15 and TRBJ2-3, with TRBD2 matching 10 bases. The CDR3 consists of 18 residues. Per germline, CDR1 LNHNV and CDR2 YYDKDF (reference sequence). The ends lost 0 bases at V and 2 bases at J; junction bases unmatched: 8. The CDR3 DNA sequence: TGTGCCACCAGCAGAGAAGGGGTGAGCGGGGGGGCCACAGATACGCAGTATTTT. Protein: CATSREGVSGGATDTQYF.

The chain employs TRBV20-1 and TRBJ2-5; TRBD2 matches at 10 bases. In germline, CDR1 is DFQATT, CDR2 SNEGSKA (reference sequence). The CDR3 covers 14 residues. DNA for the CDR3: TGCAGCAACATGCTAGCGGGGGCACAAGAGACCCAGTACTTC. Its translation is CSNMLAGAQETQYF.

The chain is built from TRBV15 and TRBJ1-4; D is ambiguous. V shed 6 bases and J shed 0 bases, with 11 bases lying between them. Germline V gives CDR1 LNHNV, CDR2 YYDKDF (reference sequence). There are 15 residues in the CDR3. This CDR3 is CATRGQAATNEKLFF. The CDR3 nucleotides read TGTGCCACCAGAGGTCAAGCTGCAACTAATGAAAAACTGTTTTTT. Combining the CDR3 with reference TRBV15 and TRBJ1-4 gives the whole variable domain DAMVIQNPRYQVTQFGKPVTLSCSQTLNHNVMYWYQQKSSQAPKLLFHYYDKDFNNEADTPDNFQSRRPNTSFCFLDIRSPGLGDTAMYLCATRGQAATNEKLFFGSGTQLSVL.

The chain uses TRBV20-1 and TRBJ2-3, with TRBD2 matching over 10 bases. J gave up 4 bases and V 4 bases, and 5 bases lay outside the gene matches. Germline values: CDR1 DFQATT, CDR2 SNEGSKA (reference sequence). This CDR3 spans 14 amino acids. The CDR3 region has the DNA TGCAGTGCTACCCTAGCGGGGGAGCCAGATACGCAGTATTTT. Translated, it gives CSATLAGEPDTQYF.

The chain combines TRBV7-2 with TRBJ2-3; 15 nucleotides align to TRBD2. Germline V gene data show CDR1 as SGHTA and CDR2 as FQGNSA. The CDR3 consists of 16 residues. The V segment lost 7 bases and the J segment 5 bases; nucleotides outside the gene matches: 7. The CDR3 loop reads CASTQGLAGGQDTQYF. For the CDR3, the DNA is TGTGCCAGCACCCAGGGACTAGCGGGGGGACAAGATACGCAGTATTTT.

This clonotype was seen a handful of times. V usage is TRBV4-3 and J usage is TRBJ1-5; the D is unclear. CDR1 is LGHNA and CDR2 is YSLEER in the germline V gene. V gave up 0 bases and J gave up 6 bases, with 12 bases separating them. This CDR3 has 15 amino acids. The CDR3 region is CASSQDAGKVQPQHF. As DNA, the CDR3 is TGCGCCAGCAGCCAAGATGCGGGGAAGGTTCAGCCCCAGCATTTT.

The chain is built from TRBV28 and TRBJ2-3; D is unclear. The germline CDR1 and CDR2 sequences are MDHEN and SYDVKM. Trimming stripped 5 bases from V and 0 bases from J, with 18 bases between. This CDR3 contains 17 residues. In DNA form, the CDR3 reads TGTGCCAGCAGTAGCCTTGTTGGCAAGACTAGCACAGATACGCAGTATTTT. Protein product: CASSSLVGKTSTDTQYF. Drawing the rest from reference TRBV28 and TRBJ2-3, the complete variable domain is DVKVTQSSRYLVKRTGEKVFLECVQDMDHENMFWYRQDPGLGLRLIYFSYDVKMKEKGDIPEGYSVSREKKERFSLILESASTNQTSMYLCASSSLVGKTSTDTQYFGPGTRLTVL.

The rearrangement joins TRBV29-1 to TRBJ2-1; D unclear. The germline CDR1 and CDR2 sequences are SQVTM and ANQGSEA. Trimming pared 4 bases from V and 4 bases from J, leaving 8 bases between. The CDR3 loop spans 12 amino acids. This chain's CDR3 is CSVVFRYNEQFF. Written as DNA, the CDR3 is TGCAGCGTTGTGTTTCGGTACAATGAGCAGTTCTTC.

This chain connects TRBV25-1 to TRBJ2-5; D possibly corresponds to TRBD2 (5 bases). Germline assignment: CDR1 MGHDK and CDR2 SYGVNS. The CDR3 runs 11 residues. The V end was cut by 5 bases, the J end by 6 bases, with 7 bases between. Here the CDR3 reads CASSRGKTQYF. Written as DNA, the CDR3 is TGTGCCAGCAGTCGGGGAAAGACCCAGTACTTC.